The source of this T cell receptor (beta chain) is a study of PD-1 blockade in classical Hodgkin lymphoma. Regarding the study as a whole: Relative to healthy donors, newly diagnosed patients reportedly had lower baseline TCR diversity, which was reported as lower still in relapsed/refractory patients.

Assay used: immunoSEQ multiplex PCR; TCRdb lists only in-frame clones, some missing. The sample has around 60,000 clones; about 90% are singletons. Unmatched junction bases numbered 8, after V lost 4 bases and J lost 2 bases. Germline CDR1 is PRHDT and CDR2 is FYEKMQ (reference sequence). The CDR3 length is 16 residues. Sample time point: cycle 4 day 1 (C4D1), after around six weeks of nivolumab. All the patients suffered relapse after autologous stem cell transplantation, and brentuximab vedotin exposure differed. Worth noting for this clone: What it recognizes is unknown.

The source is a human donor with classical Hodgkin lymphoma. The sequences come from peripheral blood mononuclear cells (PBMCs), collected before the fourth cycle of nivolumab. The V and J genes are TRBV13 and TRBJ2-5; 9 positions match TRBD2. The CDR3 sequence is CASSSSSGDPQETQYF. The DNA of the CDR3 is TGTGCCAGCAGCTCATCTAGCGGGGACCCTCAAGAGACCCAGTACTTC.